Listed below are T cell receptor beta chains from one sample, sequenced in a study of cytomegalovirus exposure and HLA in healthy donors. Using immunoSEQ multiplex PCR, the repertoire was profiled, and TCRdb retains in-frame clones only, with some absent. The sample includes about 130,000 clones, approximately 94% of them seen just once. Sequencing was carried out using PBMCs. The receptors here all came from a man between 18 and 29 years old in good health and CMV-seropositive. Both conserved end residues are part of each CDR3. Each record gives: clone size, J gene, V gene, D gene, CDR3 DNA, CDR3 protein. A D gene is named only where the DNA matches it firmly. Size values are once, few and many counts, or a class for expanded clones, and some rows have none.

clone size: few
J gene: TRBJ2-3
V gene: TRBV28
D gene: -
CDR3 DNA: TGTGCCAGCAGTTGGGGGCGAGGCGGCAGGGGAACAGATACGCAGTATTTT
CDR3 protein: CASSWGRGGRGTDTQYF

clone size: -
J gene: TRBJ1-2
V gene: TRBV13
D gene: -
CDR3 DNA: TGTGCCAGCAAAGGGTGGGGAGCTAACTATGGCTACACCTTC
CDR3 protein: CASKGWGANYGYTF

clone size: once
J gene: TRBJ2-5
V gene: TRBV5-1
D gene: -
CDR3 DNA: TGCGCCAGCAGCCTCCTGGCACCTCAAGAGACCCAGTACTTC
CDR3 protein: CASSLLAPQETQYF

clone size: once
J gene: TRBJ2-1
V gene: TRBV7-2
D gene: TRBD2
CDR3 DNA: TGTGCCAGCAGCTCCTTTGCCACTAGCGGGAGTGAGCAGTTCTTC
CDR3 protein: CASSSFATSGSEQFF

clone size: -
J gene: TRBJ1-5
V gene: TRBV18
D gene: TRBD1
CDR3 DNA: TGTGCCAGCTCACCTTACGGGACAGGGACCTATCAGCCCCAGCATTTT
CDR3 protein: CASSPYGTGTYQPQHF

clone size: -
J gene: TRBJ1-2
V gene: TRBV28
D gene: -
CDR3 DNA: TGTGCCAGCAGTGGAGGGTATGGCTACACCTTC
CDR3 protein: CASSGGYGYTF

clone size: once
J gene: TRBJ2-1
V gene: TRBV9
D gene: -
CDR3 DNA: TGTGCCAGCAGCGTAGCGACAGTAACCTACAATGAGCAGTTCTTC
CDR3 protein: CASSVATVTYNEQFF

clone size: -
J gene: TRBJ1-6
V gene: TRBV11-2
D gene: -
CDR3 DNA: TGTGCCAGCAGCTTAGCCGGGGGAAGTTCACCCCTCCACTTT
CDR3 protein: CASSLAGGSSPLHF

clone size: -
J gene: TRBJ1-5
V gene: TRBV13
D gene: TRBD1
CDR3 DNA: TGTGCCAGCAGCTTCAGGGGGTCGGGCAATCAGCCCCAGCATTTT
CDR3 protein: CASSFRGSGNQPQHF

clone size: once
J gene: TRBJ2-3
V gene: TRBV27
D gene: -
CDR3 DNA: TGTGCCAGCAGACGGACTTTCCGTTACACAGATACGCAGTATTTT
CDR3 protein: CASRRTFRYTDTQYF

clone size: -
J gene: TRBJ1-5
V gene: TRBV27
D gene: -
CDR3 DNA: TGTGCCAGCAGTAGGAGGGATAATCAGCCCCAGCATTTT
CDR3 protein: CASSRRDNQPQHF

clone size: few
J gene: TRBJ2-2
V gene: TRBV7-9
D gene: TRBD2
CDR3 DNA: TGTGCCAGCAGCTTCGGGGGGTACACCGGGGAGCTGTTTTTT
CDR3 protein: CASSFGGYTGELFF

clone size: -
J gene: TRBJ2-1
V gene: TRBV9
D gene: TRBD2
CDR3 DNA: TGTGCCAGCAGCGTAAGCGGGAGCGCTGAGCAGTTCTTC
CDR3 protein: CASSVSGSAEQFF

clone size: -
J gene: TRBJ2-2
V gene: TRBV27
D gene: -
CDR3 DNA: TGTGCCAGCAGTTTGTTTAGGGGTGCCGGGGAGCTGTTTTTT
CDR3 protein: CASSLFRGAGELFF

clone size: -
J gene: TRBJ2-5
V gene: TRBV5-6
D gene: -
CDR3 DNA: TGTGCCAGCAGCATACTACAGGGCGGAGAGACCCAGTACTTC
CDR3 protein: CASSILQGGETQYF

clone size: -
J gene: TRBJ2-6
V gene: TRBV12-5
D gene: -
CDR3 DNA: TGTGCTAGTGCCGCGTCTGGGGCCAACGTCCTGACTTTC
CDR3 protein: CASAASGANVLTF

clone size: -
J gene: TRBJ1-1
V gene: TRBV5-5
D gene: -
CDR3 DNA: TGTGCCAGCAGACTATATGGACATCCGAACACTGAAGCTTTCTTT
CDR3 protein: CASRLYGHPNTEAFF

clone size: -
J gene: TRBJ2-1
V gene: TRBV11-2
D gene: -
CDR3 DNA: TGTGCCAGCAGCTTAGGAGTGAGGGTAGGTAACAATGAGCAGTTCTTC
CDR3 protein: CASSLGVRVGNNEQFF

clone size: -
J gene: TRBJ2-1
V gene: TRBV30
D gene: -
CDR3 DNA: TGTGCCTGGAGCGACAGGACACCCTCTGAGCAGTTCTTC
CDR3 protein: CAWSDRTPSEQFF

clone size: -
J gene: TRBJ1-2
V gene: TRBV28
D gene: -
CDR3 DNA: TGTGCCAGCAGTTTATGGGGCAACTATGGCTACACCTTC
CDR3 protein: CASSLWGNYGYTF

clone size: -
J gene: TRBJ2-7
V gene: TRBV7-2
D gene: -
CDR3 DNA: TGTGCCAGCAGCTTTCCTTTCTCCTACGAGCAGTACTTC
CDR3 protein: CASSFPFSYEQYF

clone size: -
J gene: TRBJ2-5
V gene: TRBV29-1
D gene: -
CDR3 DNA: TGCAGCGTTCAATCGGCAGAGGAAGAGACCCAGTACTTC
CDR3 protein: CSVQSAEEETQYF

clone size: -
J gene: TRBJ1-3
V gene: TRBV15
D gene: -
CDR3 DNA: TGTGCCACCAGCAGAGACTCGGGGGCTGGAAACACCATATATTTT
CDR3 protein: CATSRDSGAGNTIYF

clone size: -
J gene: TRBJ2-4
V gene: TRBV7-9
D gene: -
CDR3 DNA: TGTGCCAGCAGCCGGTCATACGAAAACATTCAGTACTTC
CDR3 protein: CASSRSYENIQYF

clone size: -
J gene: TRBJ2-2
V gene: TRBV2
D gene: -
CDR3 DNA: TGTGCCAGCAGTGAAGGGACAGCGAACACCGGGGAGCTGTTTTTT
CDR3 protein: CASSEGTANTGELFF

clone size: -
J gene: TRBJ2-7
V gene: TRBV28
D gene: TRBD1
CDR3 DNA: TGTGCCAGCAGTTTAGCCAGGACAGGTTACGAGCAGTACTTC
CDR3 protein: CASSLARTGYEQYF

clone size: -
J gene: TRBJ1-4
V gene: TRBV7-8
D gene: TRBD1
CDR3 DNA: TGTGCCAGCAGCTTAGCGATCGGGACAGTTAATGAAAAACTGTTTTTT
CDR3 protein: CASSLAIGTVNEKLFF

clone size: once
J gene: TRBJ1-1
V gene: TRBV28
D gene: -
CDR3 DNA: TGTGCCAGCAGTTTGGCGGGGGTTAGCAACACTGAAGCTTTCTTT
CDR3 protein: CASSLAGVSNTEAFF

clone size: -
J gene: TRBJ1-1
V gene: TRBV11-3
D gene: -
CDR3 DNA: TGTGCCAGCAGCTTAGTCGGGGAAACTGAAGCTTTCTTT
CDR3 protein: CASSLVGETEAFF

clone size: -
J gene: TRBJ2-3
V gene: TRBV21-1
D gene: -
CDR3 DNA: TGTGCCAGCAGCCCCTTTTTCTACGGGAGCACAGATACGCAGTATTTT
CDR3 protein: CASSPFFYGSTDTQYF

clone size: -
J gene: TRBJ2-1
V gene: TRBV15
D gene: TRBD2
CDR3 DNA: TGTGCCACCAGCAGGACTAGCGGGCAATGGAGTATGGATGAGCAGTTCTTC
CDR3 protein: CATSRTSGQWSMDEQFF

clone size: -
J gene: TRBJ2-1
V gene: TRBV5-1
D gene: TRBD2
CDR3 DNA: TGCGCCAGCAGCCCGACTAGCGGCTCCTACAATGAGCAGTTCTTC
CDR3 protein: CASSPTSGSYNEQFF

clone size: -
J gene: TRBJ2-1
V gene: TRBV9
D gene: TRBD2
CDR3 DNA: TGTGCCAGCAGCGGTTCCCTAGCGGGAGGGAACAATGAGCAGTTCTTC
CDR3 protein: CASSGSLAGGNNEQFF

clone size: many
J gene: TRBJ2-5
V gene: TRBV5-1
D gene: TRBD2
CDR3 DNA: TGCGCCAGCAGCGTGATAGCGGGAGCGGAAGAGACCCAGTACTTC
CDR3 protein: CASSVIAGAEETQYF

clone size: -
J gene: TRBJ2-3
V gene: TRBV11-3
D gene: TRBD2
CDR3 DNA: TGTGCCAGCAGCTTCCGGGAGGGTACGCAGTATTTT
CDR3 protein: CASSFREGTQYF

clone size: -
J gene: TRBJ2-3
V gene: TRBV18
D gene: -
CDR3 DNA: TGTGCCAGCTCACTGTCCAGCGGCGGTAGCACAGATACGCAGTATTTT
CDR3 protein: CASSLSSGGSTDTQYF

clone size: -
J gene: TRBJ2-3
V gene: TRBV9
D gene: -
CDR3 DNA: TGTGCCAGCAGCGTAGGTGGGAGGCTTACCACAGATACGCAGTATTTT
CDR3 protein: CASSVGGRLTTDTQYF

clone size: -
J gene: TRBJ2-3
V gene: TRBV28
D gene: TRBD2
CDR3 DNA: TGTGCCAGCAGTGAGGCGAGCGGGAGGGCCGGTGGCACAGATACGCAGTATTTT
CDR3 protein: CASSEASGRAGGTDTQYF

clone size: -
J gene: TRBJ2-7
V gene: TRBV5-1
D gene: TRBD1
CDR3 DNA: TGCGCCAGCAGCTTTAATCAGGGGGCGTCAGGGGAGCAGTACTTC
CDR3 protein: CASSFNQGASGEQYF

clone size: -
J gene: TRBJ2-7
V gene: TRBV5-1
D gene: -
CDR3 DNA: TGCGCCAGCAGCTTATTCCCTTCCTACGAGCAGTACTTC
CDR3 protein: CASSLFPSYEQYF

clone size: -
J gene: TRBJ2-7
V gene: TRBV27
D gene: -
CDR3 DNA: TGTGCCAGCAGTCACACCTGGACAGAGCAAGCCTACGAGCAGTACTTC
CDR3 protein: CASSHTWTEQAYEQYF

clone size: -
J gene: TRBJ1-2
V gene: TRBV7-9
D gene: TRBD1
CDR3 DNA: TGTGCCAGCAGCTTAGACTACAGGGGACTTGGCTATGGCTACACCTTC
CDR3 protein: CASSLDYRGLGYGYTF

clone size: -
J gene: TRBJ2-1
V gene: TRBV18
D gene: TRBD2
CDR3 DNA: TGTGCCAGCTCACCAGGGACTAATTTTATTGAGCAGTTCTTC
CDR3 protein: CASSPGTNFIEQFF

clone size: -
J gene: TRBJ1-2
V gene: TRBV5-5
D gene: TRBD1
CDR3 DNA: TGTGCCAGCAGCTCCGATCCTCAGGGGGACCTTCGTGGCTACACCTTC
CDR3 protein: CASSSDPQGDLRGYTF

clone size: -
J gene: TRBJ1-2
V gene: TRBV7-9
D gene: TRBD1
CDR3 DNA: TGTGCCAGCAGCTTAGTTACAGGGGGCGGCTATGGCTACACCTTC
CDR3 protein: CASSLVTGGGYGYTF

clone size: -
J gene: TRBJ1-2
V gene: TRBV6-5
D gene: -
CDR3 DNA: TGTGCCACCCAGCGGGGGAACTATGGCTACACCTTC
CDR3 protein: CATQRGNYGYTF

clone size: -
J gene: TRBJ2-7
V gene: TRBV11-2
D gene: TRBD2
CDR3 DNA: TGTGCCAGCAGCTTAGATCTAGGGACTAGCGGGATTGGCGAGCAGTACTTC
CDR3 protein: CASSLDLGTSGIGEQYF

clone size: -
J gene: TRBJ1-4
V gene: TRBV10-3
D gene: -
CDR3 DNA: TGTGCCATCAGTGAGTCGAAGGCACAGAATAATGAAAAACTGTTTTTT
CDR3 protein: CAISESKAQNNEKLFF

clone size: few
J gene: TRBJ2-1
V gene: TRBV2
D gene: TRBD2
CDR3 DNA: TGTGCCAGCCGGCCGGGACTAGGCTCCTACAATGAGCAGTTCTTC
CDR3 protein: CASRPGLGSYNEQFF

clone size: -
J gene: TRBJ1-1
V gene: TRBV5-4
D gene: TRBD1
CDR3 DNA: TGTGCCAGCAGCCCTCGGGACAGGGATTCCGGGGTTGAAGCTTTCTTT
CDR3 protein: CASSPRDRDSGVEAFF

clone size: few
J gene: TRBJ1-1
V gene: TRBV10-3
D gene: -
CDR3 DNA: TGTGCCATCAGTGAACCAGACAGGCTGGGGACTGAAGCTTTCTTT
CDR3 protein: CAISEPDRLGTEAFF

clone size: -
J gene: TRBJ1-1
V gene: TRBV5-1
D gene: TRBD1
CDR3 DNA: TGCGCCAGCAGCAGAGTAGGACAGGGGACTGAAGCTTTCTTT
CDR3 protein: CASSRVGQGTEAFF